The rows below give T cell receptor beta chains drawn from one sample of a study of vaccination and CD4 T cells after COVID-19. Via MiXCR, TCRdb re-called the PCR reads, giving one row per CDR3 protein. Of thousands of distinct CDR3 sequences detected, 20% to 25% appear once; the ten largest clones hold 20% to 25%. No antigen is known for these receptors. Sequencing was done on a sample of cultured CD4+ T cells from blood. Every receptor here comes from a human donor with COVID-19. Each CDR3 is given with its conserved first and last residue. A D gene is named only where the DNA matches it firmly. Size tells how often a clone was seen (once, few, many) or the class of an expanded clone, and some rows leave it out.

>NA|TRBV14|TRBJ2-5|NA
CASSPLGQGRETQYF
TGTGCCAGCAGCCCTCTAGGGCAGGGCCGGGAGACCCAGTACTTC
>NA|TRBV10-1|TRBJ2-6|NA
CASHAARPGSGANVLTF
TGCGCCAGCCATGCAGCCAGGCCCGGCTCTGGGGCCAACGTCCTGACTTTC
>NA|TRBV20-1|TRBJ2-3|NA
CSARGTDRTDTQYF
TGCAGTGCTAGAGGGACAGACCGCACAGATACGCAGTATTTT
>NA|TRBV6-1|TRBJ1-5|medium-sized
CASRKRGNQPQHF
TGTGCCAGCAGGAAGAGGGGGAATCAGCCCCAGCATTTT
>TRBD1|TRBV6-5|TRBJ2-7|NA
CASSYSGQEYF
TGTGCCAGCAGTTACTCCGGACAGGAGTACTTC
>NA|TRBV6-1|TRBJ2-1|NA
CASIIGGYNEQFF
TGTGCCAGCATAATCGGCGGATACAATGAGCAGTTCTTC
>NA|TRBV6-1|TRBJ1-3|NA
CASSATAGVVNTIYF
TGTGCCAGCAGTGCGACAGCCGGAGTGGTAAACACCATATATTTT
>NA|TRBV27|TRBJ1-4|NA
CASSRPGRNEKLFF
TGTGCCAGCAGTCGACCTGGAAGGAATGAAAAACTGTTTTTT
>TRBD2|TRBV29-1|TRBJ2-5|few
CSVPGLAGTNQETQYF
TGCAGCGTTCCCGGACTAGCGGGGACCAACCAAGAGACCCAGTACTTC
>TRBD2|TRBV6-1|TRBJ2-3|few
CASRSGLAGRTDTQYF
TGTGCCAGCAGGTCGGGACTAGCGGGGCGCACAGATACGCAGTATTTT
>NA|TRBV4-1|TRBJ1-1|NA
CASSHKRGNTEAFF
TGCGCCAGCAGCCACAAGCGGGGTAACACTGAAGCTTTCTTT
>NA|TRBV19|TRBJ1-3|few
CASTRGGLSGNTIYF
TGTGCCAGTACCAGAGGGGGGCTCAGTGGAAACACCATATATTTT
>NA|TRBV12-3/TRBV12-4|TRBJ2-2|NA
CATKAGTRSTGELFF
TGTGCCACAAAGGCGGGGACTCGATCCACCGGGGAGCTGTTTTTT
>TRBD1|TRBV2|TRBJ2-2|NA
CASKTGSRSTGELFF
TGTGCCAGCAAGACAGGGAGTCGAAGCACCGGGGAGCTGTTTTTT
>NA|TRBV14|TRBJ1-2|few
CASSRTGRHYGYTF
TGTGCCAGCAGCCGAACGGGGCGCCACTATGGCTACACCTTC
>TRBD1|TRBV12-3/TRBV12-4|TRBJ1-2|NA
CASRSSGQGGYTF
TGTGCCAGCAGATCCTCGGGACAGGGAGGCTACACCTTC
>TRBD1|TRBV6-5|TRBJ2-3|few
CASSYTSGTGRADTQYF
TGTGCCAGCAGTTACACTTCCGGGACAGGGCGGGCAGATACGCAGTATTTT
>TRBD1|TRBV19|TRBJ1-2|NA
CASSPLSEKRGLGYTF
TGTGCCAGTAGTCCCCTCAGTGAAAAAAGGGGGCTAGGCTACACCTTC
>NA|TRBV12-3/TRBV12-4|TRBJ1-3|few
CASGSGNTIYF
TGTGCCAGCGGGTCTGGAAACACCATATATTTT
>NA|TRBV19|TRBJ1-3|few
CASRTPGFGNTIYF
TGTGCCAGTAGAACCCCCGGGTTTGGAAACACCATATATTTT
>TRBD2|TRBV7-3|TRBJ2-3|NA
CASSSGLAGGTDTQYF
TGTGCCAGCAGCTCTGGACTAGCGGGGGGCACAGATACGCAGTATTTT
>NA|TRBV18|TRBJ1-2|NA
CASSPGTNYGYTF
TGTGCCAGCTCACCGGGAACTAACTATGGCTACACCTTC
>TRBD1|TRBV5-4|TRBJ1-1|NA
CASSSGQVNTEAFF
TGTGCCAGCAGCTCTGGACAGGTAAACACTGAAGCTTTCTTT
>NA|TRBV10-3|TRBJ1-5|NA
CAIKSSDGPQHF
TGTGCCATCAAGTCCTCTGATGGGCCCCAGCATTTT
>TRBD1|TRBV27|TRBJ2-7|medium-sized
CASSSARDRRSYEQYF
TGTGCCAGCAGTTCAGCCCGGGACAGGAGATCCTACGAGCAGTACTTC
>NA|TRBV9|TRBJ1-5|NA
CASSVDGNQPQHF
TGTGCCAGCAGCGTAGATGGCAATCAGCCCCAGCATTTT
>TRBD2|TRBV4-3|TRBJ2-1|NA
CASSQVGGTPYNEQFF
TGCGCCAGCAGCCAAGTGGGGGGGACTCCCTACAATGAGCAGTTCTTC
>TRBD1|TRBV27|TRBJ1-2|medium-sized
CASSLGLGTGENGYTF
TGTGCCAGCAGTTTAGGCCTTGGGACAGGGGAAAATGGCTACACCTTC
>TRBD1|TRBV27|TRBJ1-5|medium-sized
CASRPGQGKNQPQHF
TGTGCCAGCAGGCCGGGACAGGGGAAGAATCAGCCCCAGCATTTT
>TRBD1|TRBV12-3/TRBV12-4|TRBJ2-7|NA
CASSFMSGQGDEQYF
TGTGCCAGCAGTTTCATGTCGGGACAGGGGGACGAGCAGTACTTC
>NA|TRBV10-1|TRBJ1-5|medium-sized
CASPHQPQHF
TGCGCCAGTCCACATCAGCCCCAGCATTTT
>TRBD1|TRBV7-2|TRBJ1-1|few
CASSPWDREAFF
TGTGCCAGCAGCCCCTGGGACAGGGAAGCTTTCTTT